This T cell receptor beta chain was captured in a study of CD8 T cells in ankylosing spondylitis. The CDR3 runs 13 residues. J lost 4 bases, V lost 7 bases, and 5 bases had no gene match. Molecular-barcoded quantitative 5'-RACE produced these TCR beta libraries. Each CDR3 protein gets one entry after TCRdb re-called the 5' RACE reads with MiXCR. Here the sample spans about 52,000 distinct CDR3 sequences, about 7% being singletons. This clonotype came up many times. Its antigen is currently unknown. Notes on the study in general: It appeared that ankylosing spondylitis blood was characterized by a TCR beta motif of several highly homologous variants.

Source material: blood, either unsorted or a sorted T cell fraction (not recorded which). This TCR was recovered from a female donor with ankylosing spondylitis or in good health (not recorded which). The gene calls are TRBV12-3 or TRBV12-4 and TRBJ2-3; 7 nucleotides agree with TRBD2. The CDR3 is CASILGGSDTQYF. DNA of the CDR3: TGTGCCAGCATCCTGGGGGGGTCAGATACGCAGTATTTT.